One and the same sample provided the 18 T cell receptor beta chains below, sequenced in a study of OX40 agonist ivuxolimab in advanced cancers. Assay used: immunoSEQ multiplex PCR; TCRdb lists only in-frame clones, some missing. The sample holds some 98,000 clones, 90% to 95% seen once. The source was CD4+ or CD8+ T cells sorted from blood, collected in a trial of the OX40 agonist ivuxolimab. The receptors were sampled from an adult with an advanced solid tumor such as melanoma, head and neck, liver or kidney cancer.

The chain links TRBV6-1 to TRBJ2-2, with D possibly matching TRBD1 (5 bases). The germline gives CDR1 MNHNS, CDR2 SASEGT. The CDR3 is 15 amino acids. The V end lost 3 bases, the J end lost 5 bases, and 13 bases lay between the germline ends. The CDR3, as DNA: TGTGCCAGCAGTGAGGGCAGGGAACTTACCGGGGAGCTGTTTTTT. Its translation is CASSEGRELTGELFF.

The CDR3 DNA reads TGTGCCAGCAGCTTAAGAGCCGGGACTCGAAACACTGAAGCTTTCTTT. This sequence encodes CASSLRAGTRNTEAFF. The chain employs TRBV7-9 and TRBJ1-1; possibly TRBD1 for D (5 bases). V lost 2 bases, J lost 2 bases, and 15 bases lay in between. The germline gives CDR1 SEHNR, CDR2 FQNEAQ (reference sequence). CDR3 size: 16 residues.

This clone appeared a single time. V is TRBV7-3 and J is TRBJ1-1; D is uncertain. CDR3 length: 15 residues. Between the trimmed V and J ends, which lost 5 bases and 5 bases, there was a span of 18 bases. Germline-derived CDR1 and CDR2 are SGHTA and FQGTGA. The CDR3 sequence: CASSPAGKGGTEAFF. Written as DNA, the CDR3 is TGTGCCAGCAGCCCAGCAGGAAAGGGAGGAACTGAAGCTTTCTTT.

The chain is built from TRBV6-1 and TRBJ2-1, with D possibly being TRBD1 or TRBD2 (6 bases each). Germline V CDR1 and CDR2: MNHNS, SASEGT. CDR3 length equals 14 residues. V lost 3 bases, J lost 9 bases, and 15 bases lay in between. The CDR3 loop reads CASSDWGAYGEQFF. The DNA for the CDR3 is TGTGCCAGCAGTGATTGGGGGGCTTATGGTGAGCAGTTCTTC.

This rearrangement joins TRBV28 to TRBJ2-7; D not resolved. Germline lookup yields CDR1 MDHEN and CDR2 SYDVKM. The CDR3 is made up of 13 amino acids. Trimming cost V 7 bases and J 4 bases, with 14 bases left between them. CDR3 sequence: CASKTPGAYEQYV. For the CDR3, the DNA is TGTGCCAGCAAGACTCCTGGAGCGTACGAGCAGTACGTC.

This chain uses TRBV7-8 with TRBJ1-2; D not certain. The CDR3 runs to 12 residues. V lost 1 base, J lost 7 bases, and 7 bases lay in between. Germline loops: CDR1 SGHVS, CDR2 FQNEAQ. CDR3 in amino acids: CASSLGVSGYTF. As DNA, the CDR3 is TGTGCCAGCAGCTTAGGCGTTTCTGGCTACACCTTC. The entire variable domain, with the rest obtained from reference TRBV7-8 and TRBJ1-2, is as follows: GAGVSQSPRYKVAKRGQDVALRCDPISGHVSLFWYQQALGQGPEFLTYFQNEAQLDKSGLPSDRFFAERPEGSVSTLKIQRTQQEDSAVYLCASSLGVSGYTFGSGTRLTVV.

V gene TRBV7-9 combines with J gene TRBJ1-1; D is possibly TRBD1 (5 bases). V gave up 0 bases and J gave up 7 bases, with 9 bases separating them. Germline assignment: CDR1 SEHNR and CDR2 FQNEAQ (reference sequence). The CDR3 is made up of 13 amino acids. Here the CDR3 DNA reads TGTGCCAGCAGCTTAGCGTGGGGGGGTGAAGCTTTCTTT. Translation: CASSLAWGGEAFF.

The sample holds one count of this clone. V usage is TRBV29-1 and J usage is TRBJ1-4; the D is unclear. Germline-derived CDR1 and CDR2 are SQVTM and ANQGSEA. There are 11 residues in the CDR3. Trimming took off 4 bases at V and 8 bases at J, with 8 bases between the two ends. CDR3 bases: TGCAGCGTTGCTACGCCCGAAAAACTGTTTTTT. Its translation is CSVATPEKLFF.

CDR3 in amino acids: CASRATDTNYGYTF. CDR3 DNA: TGTGCCAGCAGGGCGACAGACACGAACTATGGCTACACCTTC. V is TRBV7-9 and J is TRBJ1-2, with D maybe TRBD1 (5 bases). CDR3 size: 14 residues. The V gene's germline CDR1 is SEHNR and CDR2 FQNEAQ (reference sequence). Trimming took 6 bases from V and 2 from J, leaving 13 bases between them.

The chain is built from TRBV4-1 and TRBJ2-3; TRBD1 matches 8 bases. V shed 3 bases and J 4 bases; nucleotides not matched to a gene: 12. Germline values: CDR1 MGHRA, CDR2 YSYEKL. The CDR3 loop spans 17 amino acids. The chain's CDR3 is CASSQRSGTGLSDTQYF. CDR3 in DNA: TGCGCCAGCAGCCAGAGATCCGGGACAGGATTGTCAGATACGCAGTATTTT.

The gene calls are TRBV11-3 and TRBJ2-2; weak D call: TRBD1 (6 bases). CDR3 length equals 15 residues. From germline, CDR1 is SGHNT and CDR2 YENEEA. Trimming cost V 5 bases and J 5 bases, with 15 bases left between them. This CDR3 is CASSLGLTGTGELFF. The CDR3 DNA is TGTGCCAGCAGCCTTGGGTTAACAGGGACCGGGGAGCTGTTTTTT.

The V gene is TRBV7-2, the J gene TRBJ2-7; unclear D gene. This CDR3 spans 15 amino acids. V lost 5 bases to trimming and J lost 1 base, with 15 bases between them. Germline loops: CDR1 SGHTA, CDR2 FQGNSA. Written as DNA, the CDR3 is TGTGCCAGCAGCACTGGGCTCTCGGGTTCCTACGAGCAGTACTTC. Its protein is CASSTGLSGSYEQYF.

The V gene is TRBV5-1, the J gene TRBJ2-1, with D maybe TRBD1 (5 bases). CDR1 and CDR2 from the germline V gene are SGHRS and YFSETQ. This CDR3 spans 14 amino acids. Trimming removed 4 bases at V and 7 bases at J, with 15 bases between. The CDR3 DNA is TGCGCCAGCAGCCCGCAGGGTTTGTGGAATGAGCAGTTCTTC. Its translation is CASSPQGLWNEQFF.

The chain joins TRBV7-9 to TRBJ2-1, with 9 bases fitting TRBD2. The CDR3 is 15 residues long. The germline CDR1 and CDR2 sequences are SEHNR and FQNEAQ (reference sequence). The junction had 4 bases not matched to a gene; V was cut back by 1 base and J by 6 bases. The DNA for the CDR3 is TGTGCCAGCAGCTTAGGGCGGGAGGGTTTCAATGAGCAGTTCTTC. It codes for CASSLGREGFNEQFF.

This clone was recorded once. The V gene is TRBV6-5, the J gene TRBJ1-5; D remains unclear. The CDR3 consists of 14 residues. CDR1 is MNHEY, CDR2 SVGAGI, per germline. Trimming removed 6 bases from V and 2 bases from J, with 11 bases in between. CDR3 coding DNA: TGTGCCAGCAGGGCCCCAACCGGCAATCAGCCCCAGCATTTT. Its protein is CASRAPTGNQPQHF.

This clone was counted once. J is TRBJ2-1 and V is TRBV9, with 10 bases fitting TRBD2. The CDR3 is made up of 17 amino acids. Trimming cost V 4 bases and J 4 bases; bases outside gene matches: 11. Per germline, CDR1 SGDLS and CDR2 YYNGEE. The CDR3 loop is CASSPRTPSGGYNEQFF. The CDR3 DNA follows: TGTGCCAGCAGCCCCAGAACCCCTAGCGGGGGTTACAATGAGCAGTTCTTC.

This sequence joins TRBV18 and TRBJ2-1; 10 bases agree with TRBD2. The CDR3 covers 16 residues. The germline CDR1 and CDR2 sequences are KGHSH and LQKENI. The V segment lost 2 bases and the J segment 7 bases; nucleotides outside the gene matches: 8. The chain's CDR3 is CASSPSRTSGQNEQFF. The CDR3 region has the DNA TGTGCCAGCTCACCATCAAGGACTAGCGGACAGAATGAGCAGTTCTTC.

In this sample, this clone turned up once. The rearrangement links TRBV7-3 to TRBJ2-3, with 11 bases matching TRBD2. Trimming at V came to 4 bases and at J to 3 bases, leaving 12 bases not matched to a gene. From germline, CDR1 is SGHTA and CDR2 FQGTGA. The CDR3 has 18 amino acids. CDR3 sequence reads: CASSSKPTSGSITDTQYF. As DNA, the CDR3 is TGTGCCAGCAGCTCGAAACCTACTAGCGGGAGTATTACAGATACGCAGTATTTT.